This T cell receptor beta chain was profiled in a study of T cells in narcolepsy. Study-wide points: Comparing one patient's CSF and blood CD4+ clonotypes highlighted HCRT- and TRIB2-specific autoreactive clonotypes. Blood of same and different patients, but not healthy controls, reportedly held recurring autoreactive clonotypes.

About this clone itself: The target antigen is unknown. The same CDR3 can be traced to other DNA sequences in this sample.

The data were produced by immunoSEQ multiplex PCR, yet TCRdb's version contains in-frame clones alone and is incomplete. The sample includes roughly 20,000 clones, about four fifths of them seen just once. Germline CDR1 and CDR2: GTSNPN and SVGIG (reference sequence). The CDR3 runs to 12 residues. V dropped 2 bases and J dropped 7 bases, with 12 bases sitting between them. The rearrangement links TRBV30 to TRBJ2-7; D not resolved. Sequencing was done on a sample of memory (CD45RA-) CD4+ T cells from blood. This clonotype was sampled from a human donor in good health. The CDR3 DNA sequence: TGTGCCTGGAGTCCTGGTTTGGGGGAGCAGTACTTC. This codes for CAWSPGLGEQYF.